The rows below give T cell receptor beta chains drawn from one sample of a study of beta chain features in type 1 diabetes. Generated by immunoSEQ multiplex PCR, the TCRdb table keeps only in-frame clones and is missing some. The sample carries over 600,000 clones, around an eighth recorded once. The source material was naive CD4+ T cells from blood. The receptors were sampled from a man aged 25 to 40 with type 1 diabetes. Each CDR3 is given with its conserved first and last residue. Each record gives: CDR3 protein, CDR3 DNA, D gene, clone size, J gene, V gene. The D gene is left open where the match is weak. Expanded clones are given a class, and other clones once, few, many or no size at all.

CDR3 protein: CASSLARGRDNQPQHF
CDR3 DNA: TGTGCCAGCAGCTTAGCGCGGGGCAGGGATAATCAGCCCCAGCATTTT
D gene: .
clone size: .
J gene: TRBJ1-5
V gene: TRBV7-2

CDR3 protein: CASSFPTGEETQYF
CDR3 DNA: TGTGCCAGCAGCTTCCCTACAGGGGAAGAGACCCAGTACTTC
D gene: TRBD1
clone size: few
J gene: TRBJ2-5
V gene: TRBV7-9

CDR3 protein: CASSRLQGSSYNEQFF
CDR3 DNA: TGTGCCAGCAGCCGACTACAGGGTAGCTCCTACAATGAGCAGTTCTTC
D gene: .
clone size: .
J gene: TRBJ2-1
V gene: TRBV21-1

CDR3 protein: CASSEQVRGETQYF
CDR3 DNA: TGTGCCAGCAGTGAACAAGTCCGTGGGGAGACCCAGTACTTC
D gene: .
clone size: .
J gene: TRBJ2-5
V gene: TRBV2

CDR3 protein: CAWSWGQDQSQHF
CDR3 DNA: TGTGCCTGGAGTTGGGGACAGGACCAGTCCCAGCATTTT
D gene: TRBD1
clone size: .
J gene: TRBJ1-5
V gene: TRBV30

CDR3 protein: CSVVKDEKLFF
CDR3 DNA: TGCAGCGTTGTTAAGGATGAAAAACTGTTTTTT
D gene: .
clone size: .
J gene: TRBJ1-4
V gene: TRBV29-1

CDR3 protein: CASSPDFEKLFF
CDR3 DNA: TGCGCCAGCAGCCCGGACTTTGAAAAACTGTTTTTT
D gene: .
clone size: few
J gene: TRBJ1-4
V gene: TRBV5-1

CDR3 protein: CASSGDPGQFSYEQYF
CDR3 DNA: TGTGCCAGCAGCGGTGATCCGGGACAGTTCTCCTACGAGCAGTACTTC
D gene: TRBD1
clone size: few
J gene: TRBJ2-7
V gene: TRBV9

CDR3 protein: CASSEVWTRGPKLNSPLHF
CDR3 DNA: TGTGCCAGCAGTGAAGTGTGGACAAGGGGCCCCAAATTGAATTCACCCCTCCACTTT
D gene: .
clone size: .
J gene: TRBJ1-6
V gene: TRBV2

CDR3 protein: CASSGTSSNQPQHF
CDR3 DNA: TGTGCCAGCAGTGGGACATCTAGCAATCAGCCCCAGCATTTT
D gene: .
clone size: few
J gene: TRBJ1-5
V gene: TRBV2

CDR3 protein: CASSRDQQHTGELFF
CDR3 DNA: TGTGCCAGCTCAAGGGACCAGCAGCACACCGGGGAGCTGTTTTTT
D gene: .
clone size: .
J gene: TRBJ2-2
V gene: TRBV18

CDR3 protein: CATSGATPGLEETQYF
CDR3 DNA: TGTGCCACCAGCGGGGCCACTCCGGGACTAGAAGAGACCCAGTACTTC
D gene: TRBD2
clone size: few
J gene: TRBJ2-5
V gene: TRBV15

CDR3 protein: CASSFSGTGDEQYF
CDR3 DNA: TGTGCCAGCAGCTTCTCCGGGACAGGGGACGAGCAGTACTTC
D gene: TRBD1
clone size: .
J gene: TRBJ2-7
V gene: TRBV7-2

CDR3 protein: CSAGPGGEQYF
CDR3 DNA: TGCAGTGCGGGCCCCGGGGGCGAGCAGTACTTC
D gene: .
clone size: few
J gene: TRBJ2-7
V gene: TRBV20-1

CDR3 protein: CASSLGPPGEQYF
CDR3 DNA: TGTGCCAGCAGCCTTGGGCCCCCGGGGGAGCAGTACTTC
D gene: .
clone size: few
J gene: TRBJ2-7
V gene: TRBV7-9

CDR3 protein: CASRGVNTEAFF
CDR3 DNA: TGTGCCAGCCGGGGGGTGAACACTGAAGCTTTCTTT
D gene: .
clone size: once
J gene: TRBJ1-1
V gene: TRBV9

CDR3 protein: CASSLQGREEKLFF
CDR3 DNA: TGCGCCAGCAGCTTACAGGGAAGAGAAGAAAAACTGTTTTTT
D gene: .
clone size: .
J gene: TRBJ1-4
V gene: TRBV5-1

CDR3 protein: CASSLNQGADYGYTF
CDR3 DNA: TGTGCCAGCAGCTTGAATCAGGGGGCGGACTATGGCTACACCTTC
D gene: TRBD1
clone size: .
J gene: TRBJ1-2
V gene: TRBV5-4

CDR3 protein: CASSRRLAGGRGNIQYF
CDR3 DNA: TGTGCCAGCAGCCGGAGGCTAGCGGGGGGCCGGGGGAACATTCAGTACTTC
D gene: TRBD2
clone size: few
J gene: TRBJ2-4
V gene: TRBV7-6

CDR3 protein: CSVAGYYGYTF
CDR3 DNA: TGCAGCGTTGCGGGTTACTATGGCTACACCTTC
D gene: .
clone size: .
J gene: TRBJ1-2
V gene: TRBV29-1

CDR3 protein: CASSIGAQETQYF
CDR3 DNA: TGTGCCAGTAGTATCGGGGCCCAAGAGACCCAGTACTTC
D gene: .
clone size: few
J gene: TRBJ2-5
V gene: TRBV19

CDR3 protein: CASSEGANSPLHF
CDR3 DNA: TGCGCCAGCAGTGAGGGGGCGAATTCACCCCTCCACTTT
D gene: .
clone size: few
J gene: TRBJ1-6
V gene: TRBV10-2

CDR3 protein: CASSFIWGQETQYF
CDR3 DNA: TGTGCCAGCAGTTTCATCTGGGGCCAAGAGACCCAGTACTTC
D gene: .
clone size: .
J gene: TRBJ2-5
V gene: TRBV28

CDR3 protein: CASSELGRQETQYF
CDR3 DNA: TGTGCCAGCAGTGAATTGGGGCGGCAAGAGACCCAGTACTTC
D gene: .
clone size: .
J gene: TRBJ2-5
V gene: TRBV2

CDR3 protein: CASSFTGVTGELFF
CDR3 DNA: TGCGCCAGCAGCTTCACAGGGGTCACCGGGGAGCTGTTTTTT
D gene: TRBD1
clone size: .
J gene: TRBJ2-2
V gene: TRBV5-1

CDR3 protein: CASSLGGGRNSPLHF
CDR3 DNA: TGTGCCAGCAGCTTAGGCGGGGGGCGAAATTCACCCCTCCACTTT
D gene: .
clone size: few
J gene: TRBJ1-6
V gene: TRBV7-9

CDR3 protein: CASSGGLDSYNSPLHF
CDR3 DNA: TGTGCCAGCAGCGGCGGCCTCGACTCCTATAATTCACCCCTCCACTTT
D gene: .
clone size: .
J gene: TRBJ1-6
V gene: TRBV5-6

CDR3 protein: CASSPTSSGANTGELFF
CDR3 DNA: TGCGCCAGCAGCCCGACTTCGAGCGGGGCGAACACCGGGGAGCTGTTTTTT
D gene: TRBD2
clone size: few
J gene: TRBJ2-2
V gene: TRBV4-3

CDR3 protein: CASSSLTETQYF
CDR3 DNA: TGTGCCAGCAGCTCCCTCACCGAGACCCAGTACTTC
D gene: .
clone size: few
J gene: TRBJ2-5
V gene: TRBV11-2

CDR3 protein: CASSLAGLSYEQYF
CDR3 DNA: TGTGCCAGCAGCCTTGCGGGACTCTCCTACGAGCAGTACTTC
D gene: .
clone size: .
J gene: TRBJ2-7
V gene: TRBV14

CDR3 protein: CASSQGVDGRSAGGYEQYF
CDR3 DNA: TGCGCCAGCAGCCAAGGAGTTGATGGCCGTTCGGCGGGGGGCTACGAGCAGTACTTC
D gene: TRBD2
clone size: few
J gene: TRBJ2-7
V gene: TRBV4-3

CDR3 protein: CASSYEGAGNTEAFF
CDR3 DNA: TGTGCCAGCAGTTACGAAGGGGCCGGGAACACTGAAGCTTTCTTT
D gene: .
clone size: .
J gene: TRBJ1-1
V gene: TRBV6-5

CDR3 protein: CSVEARYMSSYNEQFF
CDR3 DNA: TGCAGCGTTGAGGCCCGGTACATGAGCTCCTACAATGAGCAGTTCTTC
D gene: .
clone size: .
J gene: TRBJ2-1
V gene: TRBV29-1

CDR3 protein: CAWRVGVQVHDYTF
CDR3 DNA: TGTGCCTGGAGAGTAGGAGTACAGGTACATGACTACACCTTC
D gene: .
clone size: .
J gene: TRBJ1-2
V gene: TRBV30

CDR3 protein: CASSLPDRTVEAFF
CDR3 DNA: TGTGCCAGCAGCTTACCGGACAGGACAGTTGAAGCTTTCTTT
D gene: TRBD1
clone size: .
J gene: TRBJ1-1
V gene: TRBV7-8

CDR3 protein: CASSLQGTYEQYF
CDR3 DNA: TGTGCCAGCAGCCTGCAGGGCACCTACGAGCAGTACTTC
D gene: .
clone size: .
J gene: TRBJ2-7
V gene: TRBV5-4

CDR3 protein: CATSTVNRDHLETQYF
CDR3 DNA: TGTGCCACCAGCACGGTAAACAGGGACCACCTGGAGACCCAGTACTTC
D gene: .
clone size: few
J gene: TRBJ2-5
V gene: TRBV15

CDR3 protein: CAWRSAGQPRKYF
CDR3 DNA: TGTGCCTGGAGGTCGGCAGGCCAACCTCGGAAGTATTTT
D gene: .
clone size: once
J gene: TRBJ2-3
V gene: TRBV30

CDR3 protein: CASSNWTSRNEQFF
CDR3 DNA: TGTGCCAGTAGTAACTGGACTAGCAGAAATGAGCAGTTCTTC
D gene: TRBD2
clone size: few
J gene: TRBJ2-1
V gene: TRBV19

CDR3 protein: CASNGGDTDTQYF
CDR3 DNA: TGTGCCAGCAACGGAGGGGACACAGATACGCAGTATTTT
D gene: .
clone size: .
J gene: TRBJ2-3
V gene: TRBV9

CDR3 protein: CASSLDGGGYTF
CDR3 DNA: TGTGCCAGCAGCTTAGACGGCGGGGGCTACACCTTC
D gene: .
clone size: once
J gene: TRBJ1-2
V gene: TRBV11-2